These T cell receptor beta chains were read from a single sample in a study of cytomegalovirus exposure and HLA in healthy donors. Assay used: immunoSEQ multiplex PCR; TCRdb lists only in-frame clones, some missing. The sample gives around 150,000 clones, about 80% of which show up once; roughly 10% is in the top ten. The sequencing sample was made of PBMCs. All receptors derive from a man between 18 and 35 years old in good health and CMV-seropositive. CDR3s leave out the opening cysteine and the closing phenylalanine or tryptophan. Fields, in order: D gene, J gene, V gene, CDR3 protein. A D gene is named only where the DNA matches it firmly.

>-|TRBJ2-1|TRBV5-6
ASSLQNQQHNEQF
>-|TRBJ1-1|TRBV29-1
SAPTDLGTEAF
>TRBD1|TRBJ2-1|TRBV6-6
ASSAAGTGMDQF
>-|TRBJ2-1|TRBV6-6
ASSYRAGGNEQF
>TRBD2|TRBJ2-1|TRBV5-1
ASGLAGGNEQF
>-|TRBJ1-4|TRBV19
ASSMDPGGDIAEKLF
>-|TRBJ2-7|TRBV6-5
ASSELFGGSEQY
>-|TRBJ2-7|TRBV10-3
ASQGTYEQY
>-|TRBJ2-7|TRBV23-1
ARKRQTSYEQY
>-|TRBJ2-7|TRBV5-1
ASSLAGGSYEQY
>-|TRBJ1-1|TRBV5-1
ASSSQPNTEAF
>TRBD1|TRBJ2-7|TRBV10-3
AIRARGRDEQY
>TRBD1|TRBJ2-7|TRBV18
ASSPTGTNYEQY
>-|TRBJ1-3|TRBV6-1
ASSQGLSGNTIY
>-|TRBJ1-1|TRBV4-1
ASSQAPSRPEAF
>-|TRBJ1-2|TRBV7-9
ASSLIGAGGYT
>TRBD1|TRBJ2-7|TRBV9
ASSGEGNRGQY
>-|TRBJ1-2|TRBV5-4
ASSQDFYGYT
>TRBD2|TRBJ2-7|TRBV7-2
ASSLRTSGYTYEQY
>-|TRBJ2-4|TRBV7-6
ASSLAGSNIQY
>TRBD1|TRBJ1-1|TRBV6-6
ASSSDRATDTEAF
>TRBD1|TRBJ2-7|TRBV2
ASRDRGHEQY
>-|TRBJ2-1|TRBV11-1
ASSGWDSYNEQF
>-|TRBJ2-2|TRBV27
ASSFRGTPRVGELF